This TCR beta chain was sequenced during a study of neoadjuvant nivolumab and ipilimumab in lung cancer. Method: immunoSEQ multiplex PCR; TCRdb's copy keeps in-frame clones and lacks some. The data contain tens of thousands of clones, around 89% of them seen just once; the ten biggest clones take up approximately 3.5%. V lost 0 bases and J 0 bases, leaving 12 bases between the germline ends. This CDR3 is 16 amino acids long. Germline-derived CDR1 and CDR2 are GTSNPN and SVGIG (reference sequence). The chain is built from TRBV30 and TRBJ1-3; no clear D. The source is an adult with non-small cell lung cancer. Some clones in this sample may be carry-over from other donors' samples. The starting material was blood, obtained before neoadjuvant nivolumab, alone or with ipilimumab. The CDR3 loop is CAWSVSPASSGNTIYF. In DNA form, the CDR3 reads TGTGCCTGGAGTGTATCCCCAGCGAGCTCTGGAAACACCATATATTTT. The complete variable domain, with remaining parts taken from reference TRBV30 and TRBJ1-3, reads SQTIHQWPATLVQPVGSPLSLECTVEGTSNPNLYWYRQAAGRGLQLLFYSVGIGQISSEVPQNLSASRPQDRQFILSSKKLLLSDSGFYLCAWSVSPASSGNTIYFGEGSWLTVV.